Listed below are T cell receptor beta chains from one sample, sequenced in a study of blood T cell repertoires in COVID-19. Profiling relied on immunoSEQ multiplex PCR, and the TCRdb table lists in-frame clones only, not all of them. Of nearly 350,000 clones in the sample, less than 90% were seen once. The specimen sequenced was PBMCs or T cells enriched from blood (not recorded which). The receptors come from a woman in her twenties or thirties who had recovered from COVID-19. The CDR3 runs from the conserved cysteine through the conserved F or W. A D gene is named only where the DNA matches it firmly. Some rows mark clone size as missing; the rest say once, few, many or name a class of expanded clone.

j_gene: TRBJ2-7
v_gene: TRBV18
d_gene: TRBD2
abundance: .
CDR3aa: CASSPSTLGGSPYF
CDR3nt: TGTGCCAGCTCACCGTCAACCCTTGGCGGGAGCCCCTACTTC

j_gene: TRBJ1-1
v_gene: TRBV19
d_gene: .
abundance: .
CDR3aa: CASSISSQGAEAFF
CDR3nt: TGTGCCAGTAGTATTTCGAGCCAAGGGGCTGAAGCTTTCTTT

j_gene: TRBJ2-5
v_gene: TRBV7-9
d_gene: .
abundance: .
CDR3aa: CASSLGQLETQYF
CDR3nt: TGTGCCAGCAGCTTAGGGCAGTTAGAGACCCAGTACTTC

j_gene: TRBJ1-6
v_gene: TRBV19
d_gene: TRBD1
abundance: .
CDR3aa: CASSVTGVKNSPLHF
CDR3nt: TGTGCCAGTAGTGTGACAGGGGTAAAAAATTCACCCCTCCACTTT

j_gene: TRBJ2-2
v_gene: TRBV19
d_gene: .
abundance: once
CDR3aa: CASSSHYDRTNTGELFF
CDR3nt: TGTGCCAGTAGTTCCCACTACGACAGGACGAACACCGGGGAGCTGTTTTTT

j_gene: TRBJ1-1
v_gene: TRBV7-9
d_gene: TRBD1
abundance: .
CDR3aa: CASSLATGVEAFF
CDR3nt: TGTGCCAGCAGCTTAGCAACAGGGGTTGAAGCTTTCTTT

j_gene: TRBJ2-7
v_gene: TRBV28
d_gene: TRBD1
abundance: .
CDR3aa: CASRPGQGANEQYF
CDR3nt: TGTGCCAGCAGACCGGGACAGGGGGCTAACGAGCAGTACTTC

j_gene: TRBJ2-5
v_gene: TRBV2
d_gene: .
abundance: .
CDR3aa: CASTGAQRYQETQYF
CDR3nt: TGTGCCAGCACTGGGGCCCAAAGGTACCAAGAGACCCAGTACTTC

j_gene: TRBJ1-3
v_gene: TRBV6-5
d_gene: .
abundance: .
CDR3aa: CASSTRDIGGNTIYF
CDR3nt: TGTGCCAGCAGTACCCGGGACATAGGGGGAAACACCATATATTTT

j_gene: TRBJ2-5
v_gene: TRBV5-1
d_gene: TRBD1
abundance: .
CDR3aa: CASSVGQGETQYF
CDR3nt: TGCGCCAGCAGCGTTGGACAGGGAGAGACCCAGTACTTC

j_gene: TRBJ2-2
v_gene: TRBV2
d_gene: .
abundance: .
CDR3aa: CASSPSPGGELFF
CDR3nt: TGTGCCAGCAGCCCAAGTCCGGGTGGGGAGCTGTTTTTT

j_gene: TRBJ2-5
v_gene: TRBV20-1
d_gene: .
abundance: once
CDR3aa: CSASSLAQETQYF
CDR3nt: TGCAGTGCTAGTTCACTAGCTCAAGAGACCCAGTACTTC

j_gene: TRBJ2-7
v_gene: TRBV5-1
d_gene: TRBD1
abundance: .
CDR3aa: CASSPDGTGFREQYF
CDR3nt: TGCGCCAGCAGCCCTGACGGGACAGGGTTCCGCGAGCAGTACTTC

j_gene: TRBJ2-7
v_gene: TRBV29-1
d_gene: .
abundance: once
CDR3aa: CSVATRLDPRREQYF
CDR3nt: TGCAGCGTTGCCACGCGGTTGGATCCGCGGCGCGAGCAGTACTTC

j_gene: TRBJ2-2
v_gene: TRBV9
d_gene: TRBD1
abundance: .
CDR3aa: CASSAQGSNTGELFF
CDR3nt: TGTGCCAGCAGCGCACAGGGGTCGAACACCGGGGAGCTGTTTTTT

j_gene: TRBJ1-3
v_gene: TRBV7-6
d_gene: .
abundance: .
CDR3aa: CASSLWGGPSGNTIYF
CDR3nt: TGTGCCAGCAGCTTATGGGGGGGCCCCTCTGGAAACACCATATATTTT

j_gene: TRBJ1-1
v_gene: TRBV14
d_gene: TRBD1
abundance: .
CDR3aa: CASSLNRGLTEAFF
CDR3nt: TGTGCCAGCAGCTTAAACAGGGGGCTCACTGAAGCTTTCTTT

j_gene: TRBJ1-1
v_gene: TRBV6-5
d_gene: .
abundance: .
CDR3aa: CASRRGSNTEAFF
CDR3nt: TGTGCCAGCCGCAGGGGCTCCAACACTGAAGCTTTCTTT

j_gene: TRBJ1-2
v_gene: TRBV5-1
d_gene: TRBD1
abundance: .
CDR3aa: CASSTTGGSYGYTF
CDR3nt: TGCGCCAGCAGCACAACAGGGGGCAGCTATGGCTACACCTTC

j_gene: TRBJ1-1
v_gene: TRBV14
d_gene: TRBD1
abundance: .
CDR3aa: CASSQRTGLNTEAFF
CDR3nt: TGTGCCAGCAGCCAGAGGACAGGGTTGAACACTGAAGCTTTCTTT

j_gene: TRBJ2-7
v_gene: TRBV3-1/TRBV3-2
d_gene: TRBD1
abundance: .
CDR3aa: CASRPTGGGYEQYF
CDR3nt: TGTGCCAGCAGACCGACAGGGGGCGGCTACGAGCAGTACTTC

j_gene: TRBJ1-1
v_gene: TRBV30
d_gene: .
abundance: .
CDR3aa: CAWSVLPRGAEAFF
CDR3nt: TGTGCCTGGAGTGTATTACCCAGGGGTGCTGAAGCTTTCTTT

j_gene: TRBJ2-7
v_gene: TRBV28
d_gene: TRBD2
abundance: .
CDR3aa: CASSSPSSGGARSYEQYF
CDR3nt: TGTGCCAGCAGTTCCCCCTCTAGCGGGGGGGCCAGAAGCTACGAGCAGTACTTC

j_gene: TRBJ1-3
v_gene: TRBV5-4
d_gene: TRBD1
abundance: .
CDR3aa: CASSLGQGASGNTIYF
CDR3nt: TGTGCCAGCAGCTTGGGGCAGGGGGCCTCTGGAAACACCATATATTTT

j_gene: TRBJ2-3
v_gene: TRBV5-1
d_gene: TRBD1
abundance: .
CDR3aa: CASSLGRDRGTDTQYF
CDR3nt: TGCGCCAGCAGCTTGGGTCGGGACAGGGGGACAGATACGCAGTATTTT

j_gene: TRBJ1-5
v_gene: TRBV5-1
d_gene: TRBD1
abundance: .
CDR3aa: CASSVGTGDQPQHF
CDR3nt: TGCGCCAGCAGCGTGGGGACAGGAGATCAGCCCCAGCATTTT

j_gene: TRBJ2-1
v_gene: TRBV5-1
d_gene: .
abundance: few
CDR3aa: CASSSAGTAYNEQFF
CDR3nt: TGCGCCAGCAGCTCAGCCGGGACTGCGTACAATGAGCAGTTCTTC

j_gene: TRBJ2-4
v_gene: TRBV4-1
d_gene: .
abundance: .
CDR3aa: CASSQVGQQTGSDIQYF
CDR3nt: TGCGCCAGCAGCCAAGTGGGTCAGCAAACAGGTTCTGACATTCAGTACTTC

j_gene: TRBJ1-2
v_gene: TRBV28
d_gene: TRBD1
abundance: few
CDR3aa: CASSPSGQGGNYGYTF
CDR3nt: TGTGCCAGCAGCCCCAGCGGACAGGGGGGAAACTATGGCTACACCTTC

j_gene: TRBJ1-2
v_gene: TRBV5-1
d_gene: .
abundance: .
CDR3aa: CASSLREGVNYGYTF
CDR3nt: TGCGCCAGCAGCTTGCGAGAGGGGGTGAACTATGGCTACACCTTC

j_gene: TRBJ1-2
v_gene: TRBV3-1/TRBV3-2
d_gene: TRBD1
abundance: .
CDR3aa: CASSQLDRGLFYGYTF
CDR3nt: TGTGCCAGCAGCCAATTGGACAGGGGACTCTTCTATGGCTACACCTTC

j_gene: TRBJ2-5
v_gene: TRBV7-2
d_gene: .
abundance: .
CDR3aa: CASSLQGPETQYF
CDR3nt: TGTGCCAGCAGCTTACAGGGGCCAGAGACCCAGTACTTC

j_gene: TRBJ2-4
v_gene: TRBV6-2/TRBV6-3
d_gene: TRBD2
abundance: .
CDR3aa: CASSSTSGGQYF
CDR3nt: TGTGCCAGCAGTTCGACTAGCGGGGGGCAGTACTTC

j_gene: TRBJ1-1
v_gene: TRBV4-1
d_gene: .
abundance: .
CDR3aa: CASSQALLLGEISGANTEAFF
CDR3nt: TGCGCCAGCAGCCAAGCCCTCCTTCTCGGGGAGATCTCAGGGGCGAACACTGAAGCTTTCTTT

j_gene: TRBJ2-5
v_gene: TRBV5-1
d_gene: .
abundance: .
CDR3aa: CASSPAAGQQETQYF
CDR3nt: TGCGCCAGCAGCCCAGCGGCCGGACAGCAAGAGACCCAGTACTTC

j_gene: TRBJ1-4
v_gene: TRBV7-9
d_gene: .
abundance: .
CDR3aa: CASSLDRQPGEKLFF
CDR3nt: TGTGCCAGCAGCTTAGACCGCCAGCCGGGTGAAAAACTGTTTTTT

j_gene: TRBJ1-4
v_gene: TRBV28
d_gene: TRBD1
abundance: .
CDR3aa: CASSLGTRGPVEKLFF
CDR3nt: TGTGCCAGCAGTTTAGGGACCAGGGGGCCAGTTGAAAAACTGTTTTTT

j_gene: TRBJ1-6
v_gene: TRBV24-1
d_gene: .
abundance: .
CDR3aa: CATSPGVNSPLHF
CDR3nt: TGTGCCACCAGTCCAGGGGTTAATTCACCCCTCCACTTT

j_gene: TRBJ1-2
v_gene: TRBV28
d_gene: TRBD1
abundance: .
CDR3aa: CASRTQGLGYTF
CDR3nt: TGTGCCAGCAGGACACAGGGGTTGGGCTACACCTTC